Listed below are T cell receptor beta chains from one sample, sequenced in a study of OX40 agonist ivuxolimab in advanced cancers. Produced via immunoSEQ multiplex PCR; TCRdb's table is partial and in-frame only. The sample lists 90,000 or so clones, roughly 87% occurring once. This specimen consisted of CD4+ or CD8+ T cells sorted from blood, obtained in a trial of the OX40 agonist ivuxolimab. The receptors stem from an adult with an advanced solid tumor such as melanoma, head and neck, liver or kidney cancer. Each CDR3 is given with its conserved first and last residue. D genes are given only for firm matches. Only part of the rows carry a size: once, few, many, or a class if the clone is expanded.

V gene	J gene	clone size	D gene	CDR3 DNA	CDR3 protein
TRBV2	TRBJ2-5	.	.	TGTGCCAGCAGTGTAGAGACCCAGTACTTC	CASSVETQYF
TRBV4-3	TRBJ2-2	.	TRBD2	TGCGCCAGCAGCCAAGACGGAACTAGCGGGAGGGCGGATGCCGGGGAGCTGTTTTTT	CASSQDGTSGRADAGELFF
TRBV6-1	TRBJ1-5	few	.	TGTGCCAGCAGTGGAATTACAGGGACCAATCAGCCCCAGCATTTT	CASSGITGTNQPQHF
TRBV28	TRBJ2-3	.	.	TGTGCCAGCAGTTTATGGACAGCCTCTAGCACAGATACGCAGTATTTT	CASSLWTASSTDTQYF
TRBV7-9	TRBJ1-4	.	TRBD1	TGTGCCAGCAGCTTAGGTTCCGGGACAGGGGGTGAAAAACTGTTTTTT	CASSLGSGTGGEKLFF
TRBV7-2	TRBJ2-2	.	.	TGTGCCAGCAGCCTCCCATCGGCCCCCGGGGAGCTGTTTTTT	CASSLPSAPGELFF
TRBV4-1	TRBJ1-1	.	.	TGCGCCAGCAGCTATAGAGGGGGTATGAACACTGAAGCTTTCTTT	CASSYRGGMNTEAFF
TRBV19	TRBJ2-7	.	TRBD1	TGTGCCAGTAGTTATCCGGGACAGTCCTACGAGCAGTACTTC	CASSYPGQSYEQYF
TRBV6-1	TRBJ2-5	.	TRBD1	TGTGCCAGCACCCTCCGGGACAGGGAAGAGACCCAGTACTTC	CASTLRDREETQYF
TRBV7-9	TRBJ1-1	.	.	TGTGCCAGCAGCTTCGAGGGGAACACTGAAGCTTTCTTT	CASSFEGNTEAFF
TRBV28	TRBJ2-2	.	TRBD1	TGTGCCAGCAGTTTACCTGGACAGGTAGTCGTCACCGGGGAGCTGTTTTTT	CASSLPGQVVVTGELFF
TRBV5-1	TRBJ2-3	.	TRBD2	TGCGCCAGCAGCTTGGCACTAGCGGCTAGCACAGATACGCAGTATTTT	CASSLALAASTDTQYF
TRBV6-5	TRBJ2-1	.	TRBD1	TGTGCCAGCAGTTCATACAGGGGAAGCTACAATGAGCAGTTCTTC	CASSSYRGSYNEQFF
TRBV19	TRBJ2-1	.	.	TGTGCCAGTACTCAGAACAGGGACAATGAGCAGTTCTTC	CASTQNRDNEQFF